The present entry profiles one TCR beta chain with its context. The germline V gene has CDR1 SGHAT and CDR2 FQNNGV. This CDR3 contains 13 residues. V was clipped by 5 bases and J by 2 bases, with 7 bases between them. The data were obtained in a study of blood T cell repertoires in COVID-19. Authors' methods: Nucleated cell number was recorded as an estimate derived from reference gene primer amplification. The data were produced by immunoSEQ multiplex PCR, yet TCRdb's version contains in-frame clones alone and is incomplete. V and J calls and clone size are copied from that table; D and trimming were computed from the DNA. The table lists some 50,000 clones, under 90% of them singletons.

Sequenced: peripheral blood. The receptor comes from a human donor in a cohort sampled during active COVID-19. The J gene is TRBJ2-1, the V gene TRBV11-2; TRBD2 might be the D (5 bases). The CDR3 here is CASSTGTYNEQFF. As DNA, the CDR3 is TGTGCCAGCAGCACCGGGACCTACAATGAGCAGTTCTTC.